Reported below is one TCR beta chain. Its cognate antigen is unknown. The PBMCs studied were ones that came from 10 ml fresh peripheral blood. Amplified TCR beta CDR3 regions came from RNA transcripts. RT-PCR in the first round (using the HTBI primer set) targeted the TCR CDR3. Via MiXCR, TCRdb re-called the multiplex PCR reads, giving one row per CDR3 protein. The data show 400,000 to 600,000 distinct CDR3 sequences, roughly 16% seen once. The data were taken from a study of T cells in Graves' hyperthyroidism and ophthalmopathy. Study-level results: Ophthalmopathy stood apart from stable hyperthyroidism in a 13 V-J model.

Germline V CDR1 and CDR2: SGHAT, FQNNGV. V shed 5 bases, J shed 2 bases, and the junction held 21 bases outside the gene matches. The CDR3 runs to 19 residues. Sequences were obtained from blood. This sequence originates from a young woman with Graves' ophthalmopathy. The rearrangement links TRBV11-2 to TRBJ2-7, with TRBD2 matching over 7 bases. CDR3 residues: CASSPHILRATSGTYEQYF. The CDR3 DNA reads as TGTGCCAGCAGCCCGCATATCTTAAGGGCCACCAGCGGGACCTACGAGCAGTACTTC.